Described below is a single TCR beta chain sequence and its context. These data come from a study of cytomegalovirus exposure and HLA in healthy donors. In the PCR, 60 Vbeta and 13 Jbeta primers were used. Per the authors' pipeline: It was a later analysis that counted 79 million or so unique TCR beta chains, of which approximately 9.9 million were shared. The data were produced by immunoSEQ multiplex PCR, yet TCRdb's version contains in-frame clones alone and is incomplete. The V and J calls and clone size come from that table; D and trimming were worked out from the DNA. The sample has around 200,000 clones, 75% to 90% seen once. The sequencing sample was made of PBMCs. The TCR comes from a woman in her twenties or thirties in good health and CMV-seronegative.

The DNA for the CDR3 is TGCAGCGTTGAGCGGGCCAACTCCTACGAGCAGTACTTC. It codes for CSVERANSYEQYF. The chain couples TRBV29-1 to TRBJ2-7; D is possibly TRBD2 (5 bases). This CDR3 has 13 residues. Germline V CDR1 and CDR2: SQVTM, ANQGSEA. Deletions cut 3 bases from V and 0 bases from J, with 9 bases between.